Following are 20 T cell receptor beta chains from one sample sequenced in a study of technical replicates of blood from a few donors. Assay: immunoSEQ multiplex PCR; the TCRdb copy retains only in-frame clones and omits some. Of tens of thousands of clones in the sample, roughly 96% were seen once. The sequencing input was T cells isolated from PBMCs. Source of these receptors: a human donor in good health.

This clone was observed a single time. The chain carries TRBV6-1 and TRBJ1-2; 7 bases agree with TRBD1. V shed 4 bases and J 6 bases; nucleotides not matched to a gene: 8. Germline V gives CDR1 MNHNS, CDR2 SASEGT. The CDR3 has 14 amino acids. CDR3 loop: CASSGRQGEDGYTF. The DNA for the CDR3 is TGTGCCAGCAGTGGACGACAGGGAGAGGATGGCTACACCTTC.

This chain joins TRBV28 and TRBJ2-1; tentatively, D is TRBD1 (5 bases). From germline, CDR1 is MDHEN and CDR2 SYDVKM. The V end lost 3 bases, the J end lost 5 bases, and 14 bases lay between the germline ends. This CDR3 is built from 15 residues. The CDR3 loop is CASSFRGTTHNEQFF. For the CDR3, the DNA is TGTGCCAGCAGTTTTAGGGGTACGACCCACAATGAGCAGTTCTTC. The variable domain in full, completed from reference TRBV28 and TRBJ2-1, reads DVKVTQSSRYLVKRTGEKVFLECVQDMDHENMFWYRQDPGLGLRLIYFSYDVKMKEKGDIPEGYSVSREKKERFSLILESASTNQTSMYLCASSFRGTTHNEQFFGPGTRLTVL.

The CDR3 region has the DNA TGTGCCAGCAGTGAAGTGGTGGTAGCCTATGGCTACACCTTC. Its protein is CASSEVVVAYGYTF. V and J are TRBV6-1 and TRBJ1-2; no clear D. CDR1 MNHNS and CDR2 SASEGT come from the germline V gene. The CDR3 sequence is 14 residues long. V dropped 1 base and J dropped 4 bases, with 10 bases sitting between them.

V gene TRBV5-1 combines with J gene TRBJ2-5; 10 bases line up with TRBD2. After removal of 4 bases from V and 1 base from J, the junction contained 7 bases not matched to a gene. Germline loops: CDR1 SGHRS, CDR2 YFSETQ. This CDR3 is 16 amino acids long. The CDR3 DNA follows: TGCGCCAGCAGCAGGGGACTAGCGCCGATCCAAGAGACCCAGTACTTC. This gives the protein CASSRGLAPIQETQYF.

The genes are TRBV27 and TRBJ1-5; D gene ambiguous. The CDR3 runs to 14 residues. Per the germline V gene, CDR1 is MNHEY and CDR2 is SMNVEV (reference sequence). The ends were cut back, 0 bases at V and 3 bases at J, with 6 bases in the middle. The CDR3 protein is CASSLSAVNQPQHF. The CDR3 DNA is TGTGCCAGCAGTTTATCGGCGGTCAATCAGCCCCAGCATTTT.

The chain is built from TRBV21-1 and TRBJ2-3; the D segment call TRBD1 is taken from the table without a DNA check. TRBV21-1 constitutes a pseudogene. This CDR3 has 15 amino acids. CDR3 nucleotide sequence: TGTGCCAGCAGGATCGCTACAGTCATGCAAGATACGCAGTATTTT. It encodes CASRIATVMQDTQYF.

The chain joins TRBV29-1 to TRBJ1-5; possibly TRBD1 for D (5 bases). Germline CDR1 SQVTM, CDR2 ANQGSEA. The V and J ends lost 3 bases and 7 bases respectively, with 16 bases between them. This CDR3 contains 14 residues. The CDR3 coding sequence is TGCAGCGTTGACCCCGACGGCCAGGGCCAGCCCCAGCATTTT. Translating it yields CSVDPDGQGQPQHF.

CDR3 coding DNA: TGTGCCAGCAGTGAAGCGGTCTGGGGGACAGACTACGAGCAGTACTTC. Encoded protein: CASSEAVWGTDYEQYF. The V and J genes are TRBV6-1 and TRBJ2-7; TRBD1 agrees at 7 bases. CDR1 MNHNS and CDR2 SASEGT come from the germline V gene. The V segment lost 0 bases and the J segment 3 bases; nucleotides outside the gene matches: 8. The CDR3 loop spans 16 amino acids.

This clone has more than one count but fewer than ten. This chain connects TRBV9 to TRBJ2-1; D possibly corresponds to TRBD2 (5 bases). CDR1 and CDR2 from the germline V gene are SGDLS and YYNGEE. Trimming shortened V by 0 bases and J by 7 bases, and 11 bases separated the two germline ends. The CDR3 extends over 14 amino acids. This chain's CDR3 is CASSVGGSTNEQFF. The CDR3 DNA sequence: TGTGCCAGCAGCGTAGGTGGGAGTACGAATGAGCAGTTCTTC.

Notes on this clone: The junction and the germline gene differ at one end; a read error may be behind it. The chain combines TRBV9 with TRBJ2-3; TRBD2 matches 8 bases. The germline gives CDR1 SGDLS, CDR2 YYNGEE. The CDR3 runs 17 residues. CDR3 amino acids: CASSVETSGDFTYTQYF. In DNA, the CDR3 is TGTGCCAGCAGCGTAGAAACTAGCGGAGATTTCACATATACGCAGTATTTT. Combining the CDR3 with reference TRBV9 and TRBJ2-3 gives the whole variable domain DSGVTQTPKHLITATGQRVTLRCSPRSGDLSVYWYQQSLDQGLQFLIQYYNGEERAKGNILERFSAQQFPDLHSELNLSSLELGDSALYFCASSVETSGDFTYTQYFGPGTRLTVL.

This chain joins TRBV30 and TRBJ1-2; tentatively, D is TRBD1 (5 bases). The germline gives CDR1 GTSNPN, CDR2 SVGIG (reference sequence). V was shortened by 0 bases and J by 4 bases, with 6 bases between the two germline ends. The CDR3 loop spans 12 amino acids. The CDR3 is CAWSVTVYGYTF. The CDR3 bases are TGTGCCTGGAGTGTGACAGTCTATGGCTACACCTTC.

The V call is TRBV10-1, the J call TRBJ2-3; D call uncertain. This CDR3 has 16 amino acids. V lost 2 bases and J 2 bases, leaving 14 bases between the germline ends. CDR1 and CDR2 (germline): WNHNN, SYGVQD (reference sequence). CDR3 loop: CASSEHQFGYTDTQYF. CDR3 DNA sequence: TGCGCCAGCAGTGAGCATCAATTCGGGTACACAGATACGCAGTATTTT.

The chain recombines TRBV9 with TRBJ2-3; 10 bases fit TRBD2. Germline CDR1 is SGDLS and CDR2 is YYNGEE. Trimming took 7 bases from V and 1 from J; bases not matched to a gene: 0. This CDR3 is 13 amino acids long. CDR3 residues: CASGTSGTDTQYF. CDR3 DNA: TGTGCCAGCGGGACTAGCGGCACAGATACGCAGTATTTT.

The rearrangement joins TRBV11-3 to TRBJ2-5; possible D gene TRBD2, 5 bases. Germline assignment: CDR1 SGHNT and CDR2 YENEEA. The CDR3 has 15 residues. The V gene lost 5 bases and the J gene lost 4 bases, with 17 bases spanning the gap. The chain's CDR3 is CASSRTSAVLETQYF. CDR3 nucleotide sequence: TGTGCCAGCAGCCGAACTTCAGCGGTCCTAGAGACCCAGTACTTC.

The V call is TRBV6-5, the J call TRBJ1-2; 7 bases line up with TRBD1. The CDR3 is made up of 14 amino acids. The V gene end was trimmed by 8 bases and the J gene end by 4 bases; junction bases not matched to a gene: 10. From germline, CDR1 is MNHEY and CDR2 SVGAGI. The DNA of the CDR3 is TGTGCCAGCGGAGGAGGGGGCAACGGCTATGGCTACACCTTC. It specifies CASGGGGNGYGYTF.

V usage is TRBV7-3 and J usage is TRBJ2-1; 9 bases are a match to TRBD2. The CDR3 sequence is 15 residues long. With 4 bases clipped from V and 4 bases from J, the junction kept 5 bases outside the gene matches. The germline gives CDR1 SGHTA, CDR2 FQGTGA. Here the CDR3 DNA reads TGTGCCAGCAGCTCAGACGCGGGAGGGTACAATGAGCAGTTCTTC. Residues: CASSSDAGGYNEQFF.

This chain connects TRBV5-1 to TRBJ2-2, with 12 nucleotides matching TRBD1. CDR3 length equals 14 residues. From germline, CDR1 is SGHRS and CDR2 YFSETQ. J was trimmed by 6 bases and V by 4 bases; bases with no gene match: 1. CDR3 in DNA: TGCGCCAGCAGCCGGGACAGGGGGCCCGGGGAGCTGTTTTTT. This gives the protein CASSRDRGPGELFF.

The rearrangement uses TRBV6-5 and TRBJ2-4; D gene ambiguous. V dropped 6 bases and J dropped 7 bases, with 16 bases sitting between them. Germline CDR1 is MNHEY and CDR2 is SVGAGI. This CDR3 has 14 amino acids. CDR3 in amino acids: CASSLFYQSNIQYF. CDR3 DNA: TGTGCCAGCAGCCTCTTCTATCAATCGAACATTCAGTACTTC.

The CDR3 nucleotides are TGTGCAAGTCGCTTAGGGACTAGCGGGATTAACACCGGGGAGCTGTTTTTT. Its protein is CASRLGTSGINTGELFF. V usage is TRBV12-2 and J usage is TRBJ2-2; TRBD2 is taken as the D call from the table, unchecked against the DNA. TRBV12-2 corresponds to a pseudogene. The CDR3 has 17 amino acids.

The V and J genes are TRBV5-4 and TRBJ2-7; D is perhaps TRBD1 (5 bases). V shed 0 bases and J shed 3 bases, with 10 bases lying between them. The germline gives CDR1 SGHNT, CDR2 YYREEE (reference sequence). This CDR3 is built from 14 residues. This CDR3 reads CASSLAGRGYEQYF. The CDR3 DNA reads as TGTGCCAGCAGCTTGGCAGGGCGCGGCTACGAGCAGTACTTC.